This TCR beta chain was sequenced during a study of T cell responses to AZD1222 COVID-19 vaccine. Study conclusions and caveats: Only a handful of people who got AZD1222 tested seropositive at baseline.

Trimming removed 1 base at V and 6 bases at J, with 12 bases between. This CDR3 region has 14 residues. Germline CDR1 reads MNHEY; CDR2 reads SVGAGI. The assay was immunoSEQ multiplex PCR, and TCRdb's table has in-frame clones only and misses some. The data hold about 150,000 clones, with around 90% observed a single time. This clone was observed a single time. Its antigen remains unknown. The TCR comes from an adult who received the AZD1222 COVID-19 vaccine. The material sequenced was peripheral blood, taken 28 days after the second AZD1222 dose. The J gene is TRBJ1-2, the V gene TRBV6-5; TRBD1 is a possible D gene (5 bases). For the CDR3, the DNA is TGTGCCAGCAGTTACTTCGGGGGAGGGAATGGCTACACCTTC. As protein: CASSYFGGGNGYTF.